Presented here are 10 T cell receptor beta chains from one specimen sequenced in a study of shared clonotypes between healthy human individuals. Some clones are missing from TCRdb's copy, which holds only in-frame ones; the method was immunoSEQ multiplex PCR. The table lists more than 2,000,000 clones, roughly 92% of them singletons. The sequenced material came from naive CD4+ T cells sorted from blood. The subset here: CD45RA+ positively selected. Every receptor here comes from a man younger than 35 in good health.

This clone was picked up one time. This sequence joins TRBV11-2 and TRBJ1-1; maybe TRBD1 (5 bases). The CDR3 has 15 amino acids. Trimming took 5 bases from V and 0 from J, leaving 13 bases between them. Germline loops: CDR1 SGHAT, CDR2 FQNNGV. The CDR3 sequence is CASSPTGGMNTEAFF. DNA of the CDR3: TGTGCCAGCAGCCCTACGGGGGGAATGAACACTGAAGCTTTCTTT.

Written as DNA, the CDR3 is TGTGCCTGGAGGGGACAGGGCGGAAACACCATATATTTT. Its protein is CAWRGQGGNTIYF. V gene TRBV30 combines with J gene TRBJ1-3; 9 bases match TRBD1. CDR3 length: 13 amino acids. With V trimmed by 3 bases and J by 4 bases, 1 base remained unmatched. The germline gives CDR1 GTSNPN, CDR2 SVGIG (reference sequence).

V usage is TRBV6-1 and J usage is TRBJ1-6; tentatively, D is TRBD1 (5 bases). V was trimmed by 3 bases and J by 2 bases, leaving 14 bases between them. The CDR3 runs to 17 residues. Germline V gives CDR1 MNHNS, CDR2 SASEGT. CDR3 nucleotide sequence: TGTGCCAGCAGTGATGAAGGACAATACGCCTATAATTCACCCCTCCACTTT. Encoded protein: CASSDEGQYAYNSPLHF.

This clone was picked up one time. This chain connects TRBV6-1 to TRBJ2-2; D perhaps matches TRBD1 (6 bases). CDR1 and CDR2 (germline): MNHNS, SASEGT. Trimming took 6 bases from V and 1 from J, leaving 12 bases between them. The CDR3 runs 15 residues. CDR3 nucleotides: TGTGCCAGCAGGATACAGGGCGAGAACACCGGGGAGCTGTTTTTT. Its translation: CASRIQGENTGELFF.

The J gene is TRBJ1-1, the V gene TRBV7-9, with TRBD1 matching over 9 bases. V was clipped by 5 bases and J by 7 bases; unmatched bases: 14. The CDR3 sequence is 16 residues long. Germline CDR1 and CDR2: SEHNR and FQNEAQ (reference sequence). The CDR3 spells CASSITGTGTGGEAFF. The DNA for the CDR3 is TGTGCCAGCAGCATAACCGGGACAGGGACGGGGGGTGAAGCTTTCTTT. The full variable domain, in which reference TRBV7-9 and TRBJ1-1 provide the parts outside the CDR3, is DTGVSQNPRHKITKRGQNVTFRCDPISEHNRLYWYRQTLGQGPEFLTYFQNEAQLEKSRLLSDRFSAERPKGSFSTLEIQRTEQGDSAMYLCASSITGTGTGGEAFFGQGTRLTVV.

V is TRBV11-2 and J is TRBJ2-5; possibly TRBD1 for D (5 bases). The J call is in doubt because the DNA end fits TRBJ2-7 better. This CDR3 region has 12 residues. Germline lookup yields CDR1 SGHAT and CDR2 FQNNGV. CDR3 residues: CASSFFRDEQYF. CDR3 bases: TGTGCCAGCAGCTTCTTCAGGGACGAGCAGTACTTC.

V and J are TRBV10-2 and TRBJ1-1; unclear D gene. V lost 5 bases and J lost 1, with 5 bases in between. Looked up from germline, CDR1 is WSHSY and CDR2 is SAAADI. This CDR3 comprises 12 residues. CDR3 bases: TGCGCCAGCAGTAGACAGAACACTGAAGCTTTCTTT. It encodes CASSRQNTEAFF.

This clone was detected a few times. Other nucleotide sequences from this sample produce the same CDR3. The chain uses TRBV6-6 and TRBJ1-3; a possible D gene is TRBD1 (5 bases). The CDR3 spans 12 residues. With 0 bases removed from V and 8 bases from J, the gap between germline ends came to 5 bases. Germline lookup yields CDR1 MNHNY and CDR2 SVGAGI (reference sequence). CDR3 loop: CASSYSGDTIYF. DNA for the CDR3: TGTGCCAGCAGTTACTCGGGGGACACCATATATTTT.

This chain uses TRBV19 with TRBJ2-1; TRBD1 agrees at 9 bases. The length of the CDR3 is 15 residues. CDR1 is LNHDA, CDR2 SQIVND, per germline (reference sequence). The V gene end was trimmed by 9 bases and the J gene end by 2 bases; junction bases not matched to a gene: 8. This chain's CDR3 is CASKQGQGTYNEQFF. Here the CDR3 DNA reads TGTGCCAGCAAACAGGGACAGGGTACCTACAATGAGCAGTTCTTC.

The J gene is TRBJ2-3, the V gene TRBV30, with 12 bases matching TRBD2. The V and J ends lost 4 bases and 2 bases, in that order; junction bases with no gene match: 13. The CDR3 has 18 amino acids. Germline V gives CDR1 GTSNPN, CDR2 SVGIG (reference sequence). CDR3 nucleotides: TGTGCCTGGAATTGGGCTATGACTAGCGGGAGTGTCACAGATACGCAGTATTTT. It codes for CAWNWAMTSGSVTDTQYF.